The present T cell receptor (beta chain) was sequenced within a study of T cell changes during pregnancy in multiple sclerosis. Here immunoSEQ multiplex PCR was the method, and the copy in TCRdb shows in-frame clones only, minus some. The sample carries tens of thousands of clones, 88% recorded once. Germline V lookup: CDR1 SGHKS, CDR2 YYEKEE (reference sequence). The V segment lost 0 bases and the J segment 0 bases; nucleotides outside the gene matches: 3. The CDR3 is 15 amino acids. The clonotype comes from a female donor with multiple sclerosis, enrolled in a pregnancy study. This sequence joins TRBV5-5 and TRBJ2-7; TRBD1 aligns across 7 bases. The sample here was CD4+ T cells from peripheral blood mononuclear cells, taken in the first trimester of pregnancy. The DNA of the CDR3 is TGTGCCAGCAGCTTGGAACGGGACAGCTCCTACGAGCAGTACTTC. Its protein is CASSLERDSSYEQYF.